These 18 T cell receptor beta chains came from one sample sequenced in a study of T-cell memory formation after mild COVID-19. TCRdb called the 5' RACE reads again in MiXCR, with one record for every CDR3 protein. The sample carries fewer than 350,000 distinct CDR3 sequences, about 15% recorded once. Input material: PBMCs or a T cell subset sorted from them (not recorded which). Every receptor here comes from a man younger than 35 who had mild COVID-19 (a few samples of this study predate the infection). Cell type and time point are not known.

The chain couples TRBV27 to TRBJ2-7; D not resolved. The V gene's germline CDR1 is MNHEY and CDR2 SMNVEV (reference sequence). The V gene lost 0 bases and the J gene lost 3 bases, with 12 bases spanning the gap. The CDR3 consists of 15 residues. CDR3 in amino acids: CASSLSGTLYYEQYF. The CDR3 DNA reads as TGTGCCAGCAGTTTATCGGGCACCCTTTACTACGAGCAGTACTTC.

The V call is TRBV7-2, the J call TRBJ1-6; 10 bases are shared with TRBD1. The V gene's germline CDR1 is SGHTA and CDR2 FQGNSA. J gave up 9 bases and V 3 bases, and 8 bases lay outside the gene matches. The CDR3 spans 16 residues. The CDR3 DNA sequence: TGTGCCAGCAGCTTCACCCGGACAGGGGGTGGTTCACCCCTCCACTTT. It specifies CASSFTRTGGGSPLHF. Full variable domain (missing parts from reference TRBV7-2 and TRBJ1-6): GAGVSQSPSNKVTEKGKDVELRCDPISGHTALYWYRQSLGQGLEFLIYFQGNSAPDKSGLPSDRFSAERTGGSVSTLTIQRTQQEDSAVYLCASSFTRTGGGSPLHFGNGTRLTVT.

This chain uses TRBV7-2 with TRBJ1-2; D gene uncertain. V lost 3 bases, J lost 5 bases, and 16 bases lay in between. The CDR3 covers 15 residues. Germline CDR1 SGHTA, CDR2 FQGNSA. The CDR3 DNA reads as TGTGCCAGCAGCTTTAGAGAGTTGGCGGATTATGGCTACACCTTC. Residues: CASSFRELADYGYTF.

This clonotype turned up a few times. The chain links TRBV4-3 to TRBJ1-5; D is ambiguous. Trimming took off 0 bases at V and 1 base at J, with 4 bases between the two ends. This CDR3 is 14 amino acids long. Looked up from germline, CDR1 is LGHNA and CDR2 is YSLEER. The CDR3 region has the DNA TGCGCCAGCAGCCAAGAGGGAAGCAATCAGCCCCAGCATTTT. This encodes CASSQEGSNQPQHF.

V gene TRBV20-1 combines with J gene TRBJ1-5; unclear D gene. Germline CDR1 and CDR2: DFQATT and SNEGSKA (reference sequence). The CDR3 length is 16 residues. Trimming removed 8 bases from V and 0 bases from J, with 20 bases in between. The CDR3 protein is CSSYRAVEYSNQPQHF. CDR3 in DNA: TGCAGTTCCTATAGGGCGGTGGAATATAGCAATCAGCCCCAGCATTTT.

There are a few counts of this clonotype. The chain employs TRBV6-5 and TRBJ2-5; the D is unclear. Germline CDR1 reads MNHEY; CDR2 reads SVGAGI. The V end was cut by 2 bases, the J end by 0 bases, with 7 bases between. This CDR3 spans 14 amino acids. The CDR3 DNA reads TGTGCCAGCAGTTACGCGGTGTACCAAGAGACCCAGTACTTC. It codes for CASSYAVYQETQYF.

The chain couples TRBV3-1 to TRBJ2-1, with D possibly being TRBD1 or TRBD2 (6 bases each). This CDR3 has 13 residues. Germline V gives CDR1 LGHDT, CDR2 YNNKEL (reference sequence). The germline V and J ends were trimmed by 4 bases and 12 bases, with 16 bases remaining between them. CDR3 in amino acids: CASSRPGGGGQFF. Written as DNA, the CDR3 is TGTGCCAGCAGCCGACCCGGAGGGGGTGGGCAGTTCTTC.

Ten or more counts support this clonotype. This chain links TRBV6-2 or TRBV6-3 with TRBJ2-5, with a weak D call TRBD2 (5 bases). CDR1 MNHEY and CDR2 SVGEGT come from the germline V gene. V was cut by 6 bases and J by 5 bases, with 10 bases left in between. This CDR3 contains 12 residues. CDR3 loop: CASSPGLETQYF. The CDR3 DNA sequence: TGTGCCAGCAGCCCCGGACTGGAGACCCAGTACTTC.

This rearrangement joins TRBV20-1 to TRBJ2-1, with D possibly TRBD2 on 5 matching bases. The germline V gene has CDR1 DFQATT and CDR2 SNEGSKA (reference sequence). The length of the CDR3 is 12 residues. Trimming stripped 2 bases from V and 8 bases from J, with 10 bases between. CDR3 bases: TGCAGTGCTAGACTAGCCGGCGATGAGCAGTTCTTC. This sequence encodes CSARLAGDEQFF.

CDR3: CASSRDRGQVRVLTF. The CDR3 DNA reads TGCGCCAGCAGTCGGGACAGGGGGCAGGTACGCGTCCTGACTTTC. The chain has TRBV10-1 and TRBJ2-6; 12 bases align to TRBD1. The CDR3 has 15 residues. The V gene's germline CDR1 is WNHNN and CDR2 SYGVQD (reference sequence). V was clipped by 5 bases and J by 12 bases; unmatched bases: 8.

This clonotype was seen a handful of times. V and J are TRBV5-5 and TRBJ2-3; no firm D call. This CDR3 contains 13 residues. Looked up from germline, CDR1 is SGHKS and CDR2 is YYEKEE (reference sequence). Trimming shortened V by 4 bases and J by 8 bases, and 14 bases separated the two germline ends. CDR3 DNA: TGTGCCAGCAGCCGGGCCCCTCCAGGTACGCAGTATTTT. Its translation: CASSRAPPGTQYF. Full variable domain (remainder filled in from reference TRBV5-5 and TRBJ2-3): DAGVTQSPTHLIKTRGQQVTLRCSPISGHKSVSWYQQVLGQGPQFIFQYYEKEERGRGNFPDRFSARQFPNYSSELNVNALLLGDSALYLCASSRAPPGTQYFGPGTRLTVL.

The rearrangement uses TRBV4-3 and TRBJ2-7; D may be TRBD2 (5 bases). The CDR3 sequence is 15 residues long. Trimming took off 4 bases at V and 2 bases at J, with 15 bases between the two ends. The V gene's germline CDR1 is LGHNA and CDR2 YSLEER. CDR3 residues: CASSRTRRNTYEQYF. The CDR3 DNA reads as TGCGCCAGCAGCCGTACTAGGAGGAATACCTACGAGCAGTACTTC.

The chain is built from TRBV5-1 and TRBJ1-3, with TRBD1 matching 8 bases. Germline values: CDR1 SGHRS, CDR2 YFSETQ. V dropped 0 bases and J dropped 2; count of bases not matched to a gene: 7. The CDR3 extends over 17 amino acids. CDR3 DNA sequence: TGCGCCAGCAGCTTGGGTCTGCAGGGGGCGACTGGAAACACCATATATTTT. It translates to CASSLGLQGATGNTIYF.

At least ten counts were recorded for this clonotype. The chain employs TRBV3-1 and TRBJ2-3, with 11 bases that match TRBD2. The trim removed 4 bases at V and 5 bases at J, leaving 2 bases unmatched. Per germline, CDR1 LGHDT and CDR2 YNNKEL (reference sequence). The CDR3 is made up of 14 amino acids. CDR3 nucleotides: TGTGCCAGCAGCCTGACTAGCGGGGAAGATACGCAGTATTTT. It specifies CASSLTSGEDTQYF.

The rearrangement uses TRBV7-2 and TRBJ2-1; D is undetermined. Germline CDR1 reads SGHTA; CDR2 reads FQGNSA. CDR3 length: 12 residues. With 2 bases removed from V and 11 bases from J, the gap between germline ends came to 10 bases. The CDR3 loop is CASSLTPVKQFF. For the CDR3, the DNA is TGTGCCAGCAGCTTAACCCCAGTTAAGCAGTTCTTC.

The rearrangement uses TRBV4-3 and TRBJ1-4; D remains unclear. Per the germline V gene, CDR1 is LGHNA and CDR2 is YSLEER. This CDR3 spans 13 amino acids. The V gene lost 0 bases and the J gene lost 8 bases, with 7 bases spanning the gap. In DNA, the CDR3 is TGCGCCAGCAGCCAAGATCAATGGGAAAAACTGTTTTTT. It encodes CASSQDQWEKLFF.

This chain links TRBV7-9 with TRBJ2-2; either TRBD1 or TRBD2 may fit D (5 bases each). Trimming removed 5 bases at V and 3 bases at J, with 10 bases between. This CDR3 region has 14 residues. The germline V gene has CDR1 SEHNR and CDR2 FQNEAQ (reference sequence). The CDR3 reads CASSRDRYTGELFF. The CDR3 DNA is TGTGCCAGCAGCCGGGACCGATACACCGGGGAGCTGTTTTTT.

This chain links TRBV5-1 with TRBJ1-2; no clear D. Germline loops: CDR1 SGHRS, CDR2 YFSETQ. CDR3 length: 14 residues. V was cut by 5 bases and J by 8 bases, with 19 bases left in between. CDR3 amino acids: CASSSDWGMGGYTF. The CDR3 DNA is TGCGCCAGCAGTTCGGATTGGGGTATGGGCGGCTACACCTTC.